The entry below describes one T cell receptor (beta chain). Its antigen remains unidentified. This sample was included in a study of cytomegalovirus exposure and HLA in healthy donors. General observations from the study: A later analysis linked a missense DCLRE1C variant to TCR beta V- and J-gene trimming. As a later analysis revealed, most CMV-associated TCR beta chains appeared HLA-restricted. A prior analysis recorded that most TCR beta V segments were productive about 87% or about 30% of the time. The likely origin of a cluster of highly shared sequence variants was a sequencing artifact.

60 Vbeta and 13 Jbeta primers were used in PCR. Sequencing was performed with immunoSEQ multiplex PCR; in TCRdb, only in-frame clones are kept and a portion is missing. The sample records under 250,000 clones, roughly 73% being singletons. V was pared by 4 bases and J by 3 bases, with 7 bases between. CDR3 length equals 12 residues. Germline values: CDR1 GTSNPN, CDR2 SVGIG (reference sequence). This clonotype was sampled from a boy younger than 18 in good health and CMV-seronegative. Sequencing was carried out using PBMCs. The J gene is TRBJ1-3, the V gene TRBV30; D unresolved. CDR3 amino acids: CAWISDGNTIYF. The CDR3 DNA reads TGTGCCTGGATCAGCGATGGAAACACCATATATTTT.